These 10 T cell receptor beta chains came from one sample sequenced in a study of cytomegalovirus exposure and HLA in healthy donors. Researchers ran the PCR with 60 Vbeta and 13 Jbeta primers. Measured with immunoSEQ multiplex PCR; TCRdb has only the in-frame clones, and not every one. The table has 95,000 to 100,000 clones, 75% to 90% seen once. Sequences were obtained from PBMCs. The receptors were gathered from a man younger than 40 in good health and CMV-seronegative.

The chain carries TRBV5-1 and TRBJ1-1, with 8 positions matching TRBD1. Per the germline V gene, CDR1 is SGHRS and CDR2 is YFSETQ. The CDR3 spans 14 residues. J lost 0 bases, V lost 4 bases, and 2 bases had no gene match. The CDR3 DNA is TGCGCCAGCAGCCCGGACAGGGTGAACACTGAAGCTTTCTTT. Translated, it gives CASSPDRVNTEAFF. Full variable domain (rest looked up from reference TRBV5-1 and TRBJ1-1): KAGVTQTPRYLIKTRGQQVTLSCSPISGHRSVSWYQQTPGQGLQFLFEYFSETQRNKGNFPGRFSGRQFSNSRSEMNVSTLELGDSALYLCASSPDRVNTEAFFGQGTRLTVV.

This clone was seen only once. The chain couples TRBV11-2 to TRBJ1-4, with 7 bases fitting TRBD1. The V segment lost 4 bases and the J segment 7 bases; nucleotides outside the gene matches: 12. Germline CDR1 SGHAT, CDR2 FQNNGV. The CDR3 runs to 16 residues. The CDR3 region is CASSSIGTDFSEKLFF. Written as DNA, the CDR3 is TGTGCCAGCAGCTCGATAGGGACAGACTTTAGTGAAAAACTGTTTTTT.

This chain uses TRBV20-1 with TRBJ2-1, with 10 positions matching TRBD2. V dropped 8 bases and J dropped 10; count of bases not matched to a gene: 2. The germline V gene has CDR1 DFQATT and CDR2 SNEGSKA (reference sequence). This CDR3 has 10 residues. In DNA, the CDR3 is TGCAGTTATAGCGGGAGGGAGCAGTTCTTC. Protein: CSYSGREQFF.

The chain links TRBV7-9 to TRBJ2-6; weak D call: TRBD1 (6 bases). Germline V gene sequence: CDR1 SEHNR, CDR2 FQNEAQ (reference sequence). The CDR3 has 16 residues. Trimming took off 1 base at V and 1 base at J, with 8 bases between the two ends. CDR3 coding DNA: TGTGCCAGCAGCTTAGATACAGGGTCTGGGGCCAACGTCCTGACTTTC. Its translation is CASSLDTGSGANVLTF. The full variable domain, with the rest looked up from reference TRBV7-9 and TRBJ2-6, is DTGVSQNPRHKITKRGQNVTFRCDPISEHNRLYWYRQTLGQGPEFLTYFQNEAQLEKSRLLSDRFSAERPKGSFSTLEIQRTEQGDSAMYLCASSLDTGSGANVLTFGAGSRLTVL.

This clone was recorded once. In nucleotides, the CDR3 is TGTGCCAGCAGCTGGGGGACCGGGACAGGGTTTGGGTACCAAGAGACCCAGTACTTC. It translates to CASSWGTGTGFGYQETQYF. The chain recombines TRBV5-6 with TRBJ2-5; TRBD1 aligns across 9 bases. Trimming took 3 bases from V and 0 from J; bases not matched to a gene: 15. Germline V CDR1 and CDR2: SGHDT, YYEEEE. There are 19 residues in the CDR3. Combining the CDR3 with reference TRBV5-6 and TRBJ2-5 gives the whole variable domain DAGVTQSPTHLIKTRGQQVTLRCSPKSGHDTVSWYQQALGQGPQFIFQYYEEEERQRGNFPDRFSGHQFPNYSSELNVNALLLGDSALYLCASSWGTGTGFGYQETQYFGPGTRLLVL.

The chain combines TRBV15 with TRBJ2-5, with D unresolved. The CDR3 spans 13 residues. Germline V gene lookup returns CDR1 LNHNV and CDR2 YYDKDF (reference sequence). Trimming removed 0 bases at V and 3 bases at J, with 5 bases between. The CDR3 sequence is CATSRDPKETQYF. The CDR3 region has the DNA TGTGCCACCAGCAGAGATCCCAAAGAGACCCAGTACTTC.

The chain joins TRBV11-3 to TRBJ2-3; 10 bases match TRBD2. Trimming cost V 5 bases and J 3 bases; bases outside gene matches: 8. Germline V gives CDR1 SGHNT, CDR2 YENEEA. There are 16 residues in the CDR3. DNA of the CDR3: TGTGCCAGCAGCACGTCTAGCGGGAGAGGTACAGATACGCAGTATTTT. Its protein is CASSTSSGRGTDTQYF.

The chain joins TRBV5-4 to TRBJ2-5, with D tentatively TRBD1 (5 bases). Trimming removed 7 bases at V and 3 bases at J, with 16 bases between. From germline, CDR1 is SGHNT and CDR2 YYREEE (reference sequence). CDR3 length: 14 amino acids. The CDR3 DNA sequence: TGTGCCAGCCAGGACAAGGGTAGGGAAGAGACCCAGTACTTC. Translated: CASQDKGREETQYF.

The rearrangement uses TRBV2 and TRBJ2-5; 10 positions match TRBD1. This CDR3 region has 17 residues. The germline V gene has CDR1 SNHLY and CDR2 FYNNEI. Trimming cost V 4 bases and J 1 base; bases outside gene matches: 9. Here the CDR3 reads CASSGRGDRGPQETQYF. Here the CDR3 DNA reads TGTGCCAGCAGTGGCAGGGGAGACAGGGGGCCCCAAGAGACCCAGTACTTC.

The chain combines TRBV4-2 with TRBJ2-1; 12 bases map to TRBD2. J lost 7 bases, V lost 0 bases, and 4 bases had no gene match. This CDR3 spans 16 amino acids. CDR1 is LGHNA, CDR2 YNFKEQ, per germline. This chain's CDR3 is CASSQDLAGGPNEQFF. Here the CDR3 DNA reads TGTGCCAGCAGCCAAGATCTAGCGGGGGGGCCGAATGAGCAGTTCTTC.